Listed here are 3 T cell receptor beta chains from one sample, sequenced in a study of a mutant IDH1 vaccine in newly diagnosed glioma. This table comes from immunoSEQ multiplex PCR, and its TCRdb copy is limited to in-frame clones, with some not included. The sample records just under 95,000 clones, around 80% being singletons. The time point here: baseline, week 1 (first vaccination visit). Regarding treatment: pre-vaccination baseline after standard-of-care therapy. The starting material was PBMCs, obtained from a glioma patient treated with radiotherapy, temozolomide or both. Receptors originate from a man in his forties with glioma.

The rearrangement joins TRBV4-1 to TRBJ1-1; D gene ambiguous. CDR3 size: 13 residues. The germline V gene encodes CDR1 MGHRA and CDR2 YSYEKL. Trimming cost V 5 bases and J 1 base, with 8 bases left between them. The CDR3 nucleotides read TGCGCCAGCAGCAACACCCAGAACACTGAAGCTTTCTTT. Translated: CASSNTQNTEAFF.

V gene TRBV19 combines with J gene TRBJ2-7; 12 bases are shared with TRBD1. With 10 bases clipped from V and 3 bases from J, the junction kept 4 bases outside the gene matches. The CDR3 has 13 amino acids. Germline CDR1 LNHDA, CDR2 SQIVND (reference sequence). The CDR3 is CATGTGGVYEQYF. The CDR3 bases are TGTGCCACCGGGACAGGGGGCGTCTACGAGCAGTACTTC.

V is TRBV7-2 and J is TRBJ2-1, with a tentative D call TRBD1 (5 bases). CDR1 and CDR2 from the germline V gene are SGHTA and FQGNSA. The V end was cut by 6 bases, the J end by 6 bases, with 15 bases between. CDR3 size: 14 residues. The CDR3 bases are TGTGCCAGCAGTCCTACCTGGGGCCGCAATGAGCAGTTCTTC. Protein product: CASSPTWGRNEQFF.